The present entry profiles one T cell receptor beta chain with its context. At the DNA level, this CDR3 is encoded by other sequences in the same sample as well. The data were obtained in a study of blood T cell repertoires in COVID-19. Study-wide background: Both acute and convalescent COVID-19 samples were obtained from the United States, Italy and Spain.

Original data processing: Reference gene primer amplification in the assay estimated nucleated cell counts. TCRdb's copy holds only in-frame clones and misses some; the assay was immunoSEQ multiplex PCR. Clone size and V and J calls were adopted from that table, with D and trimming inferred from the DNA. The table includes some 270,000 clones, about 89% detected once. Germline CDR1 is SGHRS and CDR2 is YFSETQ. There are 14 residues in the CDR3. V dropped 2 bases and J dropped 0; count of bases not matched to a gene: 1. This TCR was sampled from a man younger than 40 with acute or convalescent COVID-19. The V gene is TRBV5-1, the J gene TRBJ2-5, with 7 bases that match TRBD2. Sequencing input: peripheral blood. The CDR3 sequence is CASSFGGDQETQYF. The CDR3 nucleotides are TGCGCCAGCAGCTTTGGGGGGGACCAAGAGACCCAGTACTTC.